This T cell receptor (beta chain) emerged from a study of T cell changes during pregnancy in multiple sclerosis. Germline loops: CDR1 PRHDT, CDR2 FYEKMQ (reference sequence). The CDR3 is 16 amino acids. After removal of 5 bases from V and 5 bases from J, the junction contained 13 bases not matched to a gene. Using immunoSEQ multiplex PCR, the repertoire was profiled, and TCRdb retains in-frame clones only, with some absent. In the table there are about 59,000 clones, roughly 94% of which are singletons. This sequence originates from a female donor with multiple sclerosis, enrolled in a pregnancy study. The rearrangement uses TRBV13 and TRBJ2-5, with 8 positions matching TRBD2. The source material was CD8+ T cells from peripheral blood mononuclear cells, sampled after pregnancy. The CDR3 sequence is CASSPSRAGGGETQYF. CDR3 nucleotide sequence: TGTGCCAGCAGCCCCTCCCGCGCGGGAGGAGGGGAGACCCAGTACTTC.